This paragraph covers one TCR beta chain sequence. TCRdb's copy holds only in-frame clones and misses some; the assay was immunoSEQ multiplex PCR. The table shows approximately 100,000 clones, with less than 85% occurring only once. This specimen belongs to a study of blood T cell repertoires in COVID-19. J gave up 7 bases and V 2 bases, and 10 bases lay outside the gene matches. Germline V lookup: CDR1 MDHEN, CDR2 SYDVKM. This CDR3 spans 15 amino acids. The receptor comes from a woman aged 70 to 79 with active or convalescent COVID-19. Input material: peripheral blood. The chain couples TRBV28 to TRBJ2-7, with 8 bases that match TRBD2. CDR3 in DNA: TGTGCCAGCAGTTTAGGAGGGACTAGTCCAAAGGAGCAGTACTTC. This gives the protein CASSLGGTSPKEQYF.